The entry that follows covers one T cell receptor (beta chain) sequence. The data were taken from a study of blood T cell repertoires in COVID-19. Study summary: Donors in the United States, Italy and Spain gave samples during acute or convalescent COVID-19. PBMCs, B-cell-depleted T cells, or T cells were the source of the cDNA or gDNA that made up the material.

How the authors handled the data: Reference gene primer amplification gave nucleated cell count estimates. The repertoire was sequenced with immunoSEQ multiplex PCR; TCRdb's copy has only in-frame clones and lacks some. The V and J calls and clone size are taken from that table; D and trimming were inferred from the DNA. The sample consists of roughly 78,000 clones, around 78% of them appearing once. In germline, CDR1 is LNHDA, CDR2 SQIVND (reference sequence). The V end was cut by 3 bases, the J end by 2 bases, with 10 bases between. The CDR3 contains 14 residues. The sequenced sample consisted of peripheral blood. The sequence came from a woman of 80 years or more with acute or convalescent COVID-19. The J gene is TRBJ1-1, the V gene TRBV19; D not resolved. This CDR3 reads CASSMREANTEAFF. Written as DNA, the CDR3 is TGTGCCAGTAGTATGAGGGAAGCCAACACTGAAGCTTTCTTT.